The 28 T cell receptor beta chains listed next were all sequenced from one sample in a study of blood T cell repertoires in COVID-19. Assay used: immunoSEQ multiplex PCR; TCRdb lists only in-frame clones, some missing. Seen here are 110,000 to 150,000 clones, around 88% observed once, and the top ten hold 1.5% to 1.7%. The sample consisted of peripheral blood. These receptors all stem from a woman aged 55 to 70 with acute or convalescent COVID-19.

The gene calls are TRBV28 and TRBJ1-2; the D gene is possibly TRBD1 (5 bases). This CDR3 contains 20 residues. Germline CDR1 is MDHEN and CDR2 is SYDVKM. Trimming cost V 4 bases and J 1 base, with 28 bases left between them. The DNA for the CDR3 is TGTGCCAGCAGTTCATGGGCGGGAGGTCAAGCGGGGACGATTAACTATGGCTACACCTTC. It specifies CASSSWAGGQAGTINYGYTF.

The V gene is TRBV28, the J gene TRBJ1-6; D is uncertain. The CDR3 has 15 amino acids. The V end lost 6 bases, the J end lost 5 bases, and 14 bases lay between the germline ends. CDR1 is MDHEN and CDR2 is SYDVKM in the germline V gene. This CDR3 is CASSSEFQDNSPLHF. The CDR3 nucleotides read TGTGCCAGCAGCTCCGAGTTTCAAGATAATTCACCCCTCCACTTT.

CDR3 sequence: CAWSIRGSQETQYF. CDR3 bases: TGTGCCTGGAGTATAAGGGGTTCACAAGAGACCCAGTACTTC. This chain links TRBV30 with TRBJ2-5; D may be TRBD1 (5 bases). This CDR3 spans 14 amino acids. Germline V gene lookup returns CDR1 GTSNPN and CDR2 SVGIG (reference sequence). V lost 2 bases to trimming and J lost 2 bases, with 12 bases between them.

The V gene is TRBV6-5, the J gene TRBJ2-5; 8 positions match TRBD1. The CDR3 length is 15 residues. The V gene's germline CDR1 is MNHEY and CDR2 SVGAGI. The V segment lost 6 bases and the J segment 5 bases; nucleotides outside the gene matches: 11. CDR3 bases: TGTGCCAGCAGCTCCGGGACAGGACCCCCGGAGACCCAGTACTTC. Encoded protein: CASSSGTGPPETQYF.

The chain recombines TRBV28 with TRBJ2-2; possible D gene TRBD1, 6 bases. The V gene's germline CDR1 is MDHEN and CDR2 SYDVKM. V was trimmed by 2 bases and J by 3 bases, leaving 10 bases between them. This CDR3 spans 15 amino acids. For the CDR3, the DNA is TGTGCCAGCAGTTTACAGGGGATTTACACCGGGGAGCTGTTTTTT. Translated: CASSLQGIYTGELFF.

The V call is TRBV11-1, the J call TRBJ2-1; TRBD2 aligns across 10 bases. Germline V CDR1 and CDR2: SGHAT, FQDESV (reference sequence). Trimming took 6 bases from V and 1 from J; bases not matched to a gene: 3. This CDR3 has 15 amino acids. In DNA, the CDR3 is TGTGCCAGCAGTTTTAGCGGGGGGTCCTACAATGAGCAGTTCTTC. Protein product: CASSFSGGSYNEQFF.

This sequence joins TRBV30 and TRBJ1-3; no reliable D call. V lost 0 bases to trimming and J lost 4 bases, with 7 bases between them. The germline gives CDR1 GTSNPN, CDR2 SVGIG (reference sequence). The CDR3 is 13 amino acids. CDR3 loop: CAWSVSPGNTIYF. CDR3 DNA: TGTGCCTGGAGTGTGAGTCCCGGAAACACCATATATTTT.

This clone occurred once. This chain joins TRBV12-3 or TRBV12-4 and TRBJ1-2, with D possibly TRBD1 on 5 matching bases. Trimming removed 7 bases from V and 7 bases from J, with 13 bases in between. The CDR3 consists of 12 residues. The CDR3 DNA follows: TGTGCCAGCACCCCAGCTGGGGCTGGCTACACCTTC. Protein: CASTPAGAGYTF.

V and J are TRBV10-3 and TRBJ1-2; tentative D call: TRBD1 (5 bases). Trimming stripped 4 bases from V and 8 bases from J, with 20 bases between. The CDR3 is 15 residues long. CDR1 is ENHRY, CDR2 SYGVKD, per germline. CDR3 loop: CAISAREDLRGGYTF. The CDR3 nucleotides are TGTGCCATCAGTGCGAGGGAGGATCTTCGGGGGGGCTACACCTTC.

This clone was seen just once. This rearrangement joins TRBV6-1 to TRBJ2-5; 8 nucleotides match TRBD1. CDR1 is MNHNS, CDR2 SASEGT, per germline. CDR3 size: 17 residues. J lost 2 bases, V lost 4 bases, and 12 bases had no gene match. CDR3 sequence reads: CASSAAGGAWRQETQYF. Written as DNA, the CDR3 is TGTGCCAGCAGTGCTGCAGGGGGCGCGTGGAGGCAAGAGACCCAGTACTTC.

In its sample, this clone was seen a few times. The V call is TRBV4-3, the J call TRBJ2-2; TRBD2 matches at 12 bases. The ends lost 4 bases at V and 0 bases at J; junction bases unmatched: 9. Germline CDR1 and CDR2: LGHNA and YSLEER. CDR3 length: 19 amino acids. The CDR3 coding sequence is TGCGCCAGCAGCCCGTGGGCTAGCGGGGGGGCAACGAACACCGGGGAGCTGTTTTTT. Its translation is CASSPWASGGATNTGELFF.

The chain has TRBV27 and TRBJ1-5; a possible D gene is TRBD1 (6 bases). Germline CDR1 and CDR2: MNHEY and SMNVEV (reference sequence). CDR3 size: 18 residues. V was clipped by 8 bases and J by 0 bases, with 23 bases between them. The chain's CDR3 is CASRRDTRGPYSNQPQHF. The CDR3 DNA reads TGTGCCAGCCGAAGGGACACGAGGGGCCCTTATAGCAATCAGCCCCAGCATTTT.

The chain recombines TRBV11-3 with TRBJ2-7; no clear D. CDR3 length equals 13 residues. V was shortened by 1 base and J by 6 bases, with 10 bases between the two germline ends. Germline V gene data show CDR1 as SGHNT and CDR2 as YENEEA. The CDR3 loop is CASSLALSSEQYF. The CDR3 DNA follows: TGTGCCAGCAGCTTAGCCCTATCGAGCGAGCAGTACTTC.

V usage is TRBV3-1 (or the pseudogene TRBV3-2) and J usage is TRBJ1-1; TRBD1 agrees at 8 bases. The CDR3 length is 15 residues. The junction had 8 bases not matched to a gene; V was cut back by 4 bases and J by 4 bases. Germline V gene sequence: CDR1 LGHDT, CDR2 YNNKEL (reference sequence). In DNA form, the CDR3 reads TGTGCCAGCAGCCCCGGACAGGGTACTGGCACTGAAGCTTTCTTT. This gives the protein CASSPGQGTGTEAFF.

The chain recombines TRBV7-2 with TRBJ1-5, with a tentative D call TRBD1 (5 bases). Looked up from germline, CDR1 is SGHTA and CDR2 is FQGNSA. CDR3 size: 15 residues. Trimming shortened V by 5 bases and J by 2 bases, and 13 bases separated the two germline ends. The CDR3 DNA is TGTGCCAGCAGCCCGGGGGTTTGGGGCAATCAGCCCCAGCATTTT. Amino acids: CASSPGVWGNQPQHF.

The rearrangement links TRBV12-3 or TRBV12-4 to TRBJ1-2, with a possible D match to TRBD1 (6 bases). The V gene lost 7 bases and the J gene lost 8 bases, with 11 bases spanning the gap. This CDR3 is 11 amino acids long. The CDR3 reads CASKTGMGYTF. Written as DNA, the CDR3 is TGTGCCAGCAAAACAGGGATGGGCTACACCTTC.

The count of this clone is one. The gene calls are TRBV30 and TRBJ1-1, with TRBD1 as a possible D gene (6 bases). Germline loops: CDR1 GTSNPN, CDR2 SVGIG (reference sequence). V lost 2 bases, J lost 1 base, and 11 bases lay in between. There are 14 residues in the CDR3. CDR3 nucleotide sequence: TGTGCCTGGAGTATAACGACAGGGAACACTGAAGCTTTCTTT. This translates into CAWSITTGNTEAFF.

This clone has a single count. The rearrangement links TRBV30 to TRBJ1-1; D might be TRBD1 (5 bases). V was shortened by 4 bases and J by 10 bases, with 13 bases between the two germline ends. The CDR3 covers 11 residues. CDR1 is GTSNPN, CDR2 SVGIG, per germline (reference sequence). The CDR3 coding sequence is TGTGCCTGGAATGTAGGGGAGGGAGCTTTCTTT. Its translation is CAWNVGEGAFF. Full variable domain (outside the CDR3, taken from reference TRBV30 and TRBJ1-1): SQTIHQWPATLVQPVGSPLSLECTVEGTSNPNLYWYRQAAGRGLQLLFYSVGIGQISSEVPQNLSASRPQDRQFILSSKKLLLSDSGFYLCAWNVGEGAFFGQGTRLTVV.

Here the CDR3 reads CASSTGEGGYEQYF. The CDR3 DNA follows: TGTGCCAGCAGCACAGGGGAAGGGGGCTACGAGCAGTACTTC. The chain couples TRBV9 to TRBJ2-7, with 7 positions matching TRBD1. Germline assignment: CDR1 SGDLS and CDR2 YYNGEE. The junction had 7 bases not matched to a gene; V was cut back by 4 bases and J by 3 bases. This CDR3 has 14 amino acids. Complete variable domain (other parts from reference TRBV9 and TRBJ2-7): DSGVTQTPKHLITATGQRVTLRCSPRSGDLSVYWYQQSLDQGLQFLIQYYNGEERAKGNILERFSAQQFPDLHSELNLSSLELGDSALYFCASSTGEGGYEQYFGPGTRLTVT.

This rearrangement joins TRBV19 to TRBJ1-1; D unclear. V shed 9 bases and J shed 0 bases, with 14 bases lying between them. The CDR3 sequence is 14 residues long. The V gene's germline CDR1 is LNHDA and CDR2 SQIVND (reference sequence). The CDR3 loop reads CASYPSQMNTEAFF. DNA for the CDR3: TGTGCCAGCTACCCTTCACAGATGAACACTGAAGCTTTCTTT.

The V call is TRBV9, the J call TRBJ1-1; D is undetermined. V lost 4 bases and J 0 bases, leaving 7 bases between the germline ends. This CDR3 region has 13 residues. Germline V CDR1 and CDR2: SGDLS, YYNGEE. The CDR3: CASSFHLNTEAFF. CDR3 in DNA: TGTGCCAGCAGCTTCCATTTGAACACTGAAGCTTTCTTT.

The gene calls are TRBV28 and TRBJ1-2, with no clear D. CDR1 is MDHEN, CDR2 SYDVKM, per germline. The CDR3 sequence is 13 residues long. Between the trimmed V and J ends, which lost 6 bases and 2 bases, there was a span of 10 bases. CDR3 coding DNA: TGTGCCAGCAGCCCGGGGTCCAACTATGGCTACACCTTC. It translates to CASSPGSNYGYTF.

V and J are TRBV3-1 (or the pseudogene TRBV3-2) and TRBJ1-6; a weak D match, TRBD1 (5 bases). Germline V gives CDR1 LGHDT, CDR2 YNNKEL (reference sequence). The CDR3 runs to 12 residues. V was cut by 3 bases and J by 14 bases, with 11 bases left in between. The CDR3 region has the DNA TGTGCCAGCAGCCAGGTCCAGGGAACCCTCCACTTT. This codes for CASSQVQGTLHF.

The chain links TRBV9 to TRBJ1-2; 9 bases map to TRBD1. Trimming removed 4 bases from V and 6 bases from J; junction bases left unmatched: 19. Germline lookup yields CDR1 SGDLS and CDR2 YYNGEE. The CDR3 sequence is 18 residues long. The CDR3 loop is CASSPRGGGTGPGDGYTF. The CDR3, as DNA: TGTGCCAGCAGCCCCCGTGGGGGGGGGACAGGGCCAGGAGATGGCTACACCTTC.

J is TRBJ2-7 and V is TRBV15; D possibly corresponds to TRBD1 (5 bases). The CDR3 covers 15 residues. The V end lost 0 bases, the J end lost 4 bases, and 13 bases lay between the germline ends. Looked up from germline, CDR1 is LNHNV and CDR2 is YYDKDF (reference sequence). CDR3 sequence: CATSRDLRAEYEQYF. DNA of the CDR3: TGTGCCACCAGCAGAGATCTCAGGGCTGAGTACGAGCAGTACTTC.

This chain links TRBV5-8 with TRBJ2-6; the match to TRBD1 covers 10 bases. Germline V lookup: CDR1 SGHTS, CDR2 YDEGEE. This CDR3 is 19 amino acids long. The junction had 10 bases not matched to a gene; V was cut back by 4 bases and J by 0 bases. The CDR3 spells CASSRDRGPGGSGANVLTF. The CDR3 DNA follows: TGTGCCAGCAGCCGGGACAGGGGCCCTGGCGGCTCTGGGGCCAACGTCCTGACTTTC.

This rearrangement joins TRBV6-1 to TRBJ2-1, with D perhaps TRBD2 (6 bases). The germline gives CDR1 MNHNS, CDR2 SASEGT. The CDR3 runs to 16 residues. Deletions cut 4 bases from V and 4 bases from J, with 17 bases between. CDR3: CASSGGRSVLYNEQFF. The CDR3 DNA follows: TGTGCCAGCAGTGGGGGGAGGAGCGTTCTATACAATGAGCAGTTCTTC.

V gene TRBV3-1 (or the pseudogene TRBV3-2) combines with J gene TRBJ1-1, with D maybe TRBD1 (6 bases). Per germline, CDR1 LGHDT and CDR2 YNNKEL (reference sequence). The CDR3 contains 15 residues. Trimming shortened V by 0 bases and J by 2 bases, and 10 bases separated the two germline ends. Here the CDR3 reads CASSQERTANTEAFF. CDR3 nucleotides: TGTGCCAGCAGCCAAGAAAGGACAGCCAACACTGAAGCTTTCTTT.